Listed here are 30 T cell receptor beta chains from one sample, sequenced in a study of OX40 agonist ivuxolimab in advanced cancers. Data came from immunoSEQ multiplex PCR; TCRdb stores just in-frame clones and leaves some out. The table records nearly 80,000 clones, 91% of them present only once. Specimen: CD4+ or CD8+ T cells sorted from blood, collected in a trial of the OX40 agonist ivuxolimab. These receptors were obtained from an adult with an advanced solid tumor such as melanoma, head and neck, liver or kidney cancer.

The chain is built from TRBV7-2 and TRBJ2-5; 7 nucleotides agree with TRBD2. This CDR3 is built from 15 residues. CDR1 and CDR2 (germline): SGHTA, FQGNSA. V lost 1 base and J lost 4; bases outside the gene matches: 6. The DNA of the CDR3 is TGTGCCAGCAGCTTAGATGGGAGGGCCCGAGAGACCCAGTACTTC. Translating gives CASSLDGRARETQYF.

The DNA of the CDR3 is TGTGCCAGCTCACCACAGGGTACTCCCTACGAGCAGTACTTC. Translation gives CASSPQGTPYEQYF. This rearrangement joins TRBV18 to TRBJ2-7; D not resolved. The CDR3 covers 14 residues. Looked up from germline, CDR1 is KGHSH and CDR2 is LQKENI. Trimming removed 1 base at V and 2 bases at J, with 9 bases between.

This chain joins TRBV11-2 and TRBJ2-3, with D possibly TRBD2 on 5 matching bases. The CDR3 sequence is 15 residues long. CDR1 and CDR2 (germline): SGHAT, FQNNGV. V gave up 4 bases and J gave up 5 bases, with 16 bases separating them. CDR3 protein: CASSSDLRAGDTQYF. CDR3 coding DNA: TGTGCCAGCAGCTCTGACCTGAGGGCGGGAGATACGCAGTATTTT.

This clone was recorded only once. The chain is built from TRBV7-3 and TRBJ2-7, with 9 bases identical to TRBD1. CDR1 and CDR2 from the germline V gene are SGHTA and FQGTGA. Germline trimming cut 4 bases from V and 4 bases from J; bases unmatched to any gene: 5. CDR3 length: 14 amino acids. In DNA form, the CDR3 reads TGTGCCAGCAGCTCCGGGACAGGGCCATACGAGCAGTACTTC. It yields the protein CASSSGTGPYEQYF.

The rearrangement uses TRBV19 and TRBJ1-2, with TRBD1 as a possible D gene (6 bases). Trimming shortened V by 7 bases and J by 4 bases, and 19 bases separated the two germline ends. Germline values: CDR1 LNHDA, CDR2 SQIVND (reference sequence). The CDR3 totals 15 residues. The CDR3, as DNA: TGTGCCAGTAAAGGAGGACAGACAAGGGCCTATGGCTACACCTTC. Protein sequence: CASKGGQTRAYGYTF.

The chain is built from TRBV6-4 and TRBJ1-1; D may be TRBD1 (5 bases). V was cut by 5 bases and J by 8 bases, with 15 bases left in between. CDR3 size: 13 residues. The germline gives CDR1 MRHNA, CDR2 SNTAGT. The chain's CDR3 is CASSYGGQAEAFF. CDR3 nucleotide sequence: TGTGCCAGCAGTTACGGGGGTCAGGCGGAAGCTTTCTTT.

The CDR3 bases are TGTGCCAGCAGCTCCCAACTAGCGGGAGGTACAGATACGCAGTATTTT. This gives the protein CASSSQLAGGTDTQYF. The chain couples TRBV6-6 to TRBJ2-3, with 12 bases identical to TRBD2. The CDR3 consists of 16 residues. The germline gives CDR1 MNHNY, CDR2 SVGAGI (reference sequence). V trimming: 6 bases; J trimming: 3 bases; junction bases outside the gene matches: 7.

The rearrangement uses TRBV11-1 and TRBJ2-7, with D perhaps matching TRBD2 (5 bases). This CDR3 region has 14 residues. The V end lost 5 bases, the J end lost 3 bases, and 14 bases lay between the germline ends. In germline, CDR1 is SGHAT, CDR2 FQDESV (reference sequence). The CDR3 sequence: CASSPLPGVYEQYF. In nucleotides, the CDR3 is TGTGCCAGCAGCCCCCTGCCCGGGGTCTACGAGCAGTACTTC.

This chain joins TRBV6-5 and TRBJ2-3, with no clear D. Germline loops: CDR1 MNHEY, CDR2 SVGAGI. V dropped 2 bases and J dropped 2 bases, with 11 bases sitting between them. The length of the CDR3 is 15 residues. CDR3 loop: CASSYGGAPTDTQYF. The CDR3 DNA is TGTGCCAGCAGTTACGGCGGAGCCCCCACAGATACGCAGTATTTT.

This clone was detected only once. The chain has TRBV2 and TRBJ2-3, with TRBD2 matching 7 bases. The junction had 11 bases not matched to a gene; V was cut back by 8 bases and J by 0 bases. The germline CDR1 and CDR2 sequences are SNHLY and FYNNEI. The CDR3 has 16 residues. The CDR3 reads CASGAPGRGSTDTQYF. The CDR3 coding sequence is TGTGCCAGCGGGGCCCCAGGGCGGGGGAGCACAGATACGCAGTATTTT.

About this clone: Sequence at one end of the junction differs from germline and may be a read error. The chain joins TRBV7-8 to TRBJ2-3; tentatively, D is TRBD2 (6 bases). CDR3 length equals 14 residues. Germline-derived CDR1 and CDR2 are SGHVS and FQNEAQ. As DNA, the CDR3 is TGTGCCAGCAGCTTAGAGGGAAGGCCAGGGAGGTCCGATTTT. It specifies CASSLEGRPGRSDF.

This sequence joins TRBV6-5 and TRBJ1-1; 7 nucleotides match TRBD1. Germline V CDR1 and CDR2: MNHEY, SVGAGI. This CDR3 contains 15 residues. V lost 4 bases, J lost 3 bases, and 8 bases stayed unmatched. The DNA of the CDR3 is TGTGCCAGCAGTTCCCCCGGGACAGTGTACACTGAAGCTTTCTTT. Amino acids: CASSSPGTVYTEAFF.

The chain uses TRBV5-1 and TRBJ2-5, with 8 bases aligning to TRBD1. The CDR3 loop spans 14 amino acids. The V segment lost 4 bases and the J segment 5 bases; nucleotides outside the gene matches: 7. Germline-derived CDR1 and CDR2 are SGHRS and YFSETQ. CDR3 protein: CASSLTGGRETQYF. The CDR3, as DNA: TGCGCCAGCAGCCTTACAGGGGGGAGGGAGACCCAGTACTTC.

This rearrangement joins TRBV7-9 to TRBJ2-7, with unresolved D. Germline V gives CDR1 SEHNR, CDR2 FQNEAQ (reference sequence). The CDR3 contains 15 residues. Between the trimmed V and J ends, which lost 5 bases and 6 bases, there was a span of 20 bases. CDR3: CASSPHGYPLVEQYF. CDR3 sequence (DNA): TGTGCCAGCAGCCCCCACGGGTACCCCCTGGTCGAGCAGTACTTC. Variable domain in full (rest from reference TRBV7-9 and TRBJ2-7): DTGVSQNPRHKITKRGQNVTFRCDPISEHNRLYWYRQTLGQGPEFLTYFQNEAQLEKSRLLSDRFSAERPKGSFSTLEIQRTEQGDSAMYLCASSPHGYPLVEQYFGPGTRLTVT.

The chain couples TRBV11-1 to TRBJ2-7, with 7 bases identical to TRBD2. CDR1 and CDR2 (germline): SGHAT, FQDESV (reference sequence). This CDR3 is 17 amino acids long. Germline trimming cut 1 base from V and 3 bases from J; bases unmatched to any gene: 12. CDR3 sequence (DNA): TGTGCCAGCAGCTTAGGATTCGGGAGGATCCTTAGCTACGAGCAGTACTTC. Translated, it gives CASSLGFGRILSYEQYF.

The chain employs TRBV19 and TRBJ2-1; 12 positions agree with TRBD2. The V gene's germline CDR1 is LNHDA and CDR2 SQIVND (reference sequence). CDR3 size: 18 residues. The V segment lost 10 bases and the J segment 1 base; nucleotides outside the gene matches: 14. Here the CDR3 reads CATKEGLAGGPSYNEQFF. The CDR3, as DNA: TGTGCCACTAAAGAAGGGCTAGCGGGAGGGCCTTCCTACAATGAGCAGTTCTTC.

This chain connects TRBV5-4 to TRBJ2-2; 7 positions agree with TRBD1. The CDR3 runs 15 residues. Per germline, CDR1 SGHNT and CDR2 YYREEE (reference sequence). The V segment lost 4 bases and the J segment 0 bases; nucleotides outside the gene matches: 3. The CDR3 nucleotides are TGTGCCAGCAGCCAGGACAGGACGAACACCGGGGAGCTGTTTTTT. Translated: CASSQDRTNTGELFF. Looking up the rest from reference TRBV5-4 and TRBJ2-2 gives the full variable domain: ETGVTQSPTHLIKTRGQQVTLRCSSQSGHNTVSWYQQALGQGPQFIFQYYREEENGRGNFPPRFSGLQFPNYSSELNVNALELDDSALYLCASSQDRTNTGELFFGEGSRLTVL.

V is TRBV7-9 and J is TRBJ1-2, with TRBD1 matching 9 bases. This CDR3 comprises 15 residues. CDR1 and CDR2 from the germline V gene are SEHNR and FQNEAQ (reference sequence). V was pared by 0 bases and J by 5 bases, with 4 bases of the junction left unmatched. As DNA, the CDR3 is TGTGCCAGCAGCTTAGCGGGACAGGGATCTTATGGCTACACCTTC. Protein sequence: CASSLAGQGSYGYTF.

V gene TRBV5-8 combines with J gene TRBJ2-5; D might be TRBD2 (6 bases). Germline CDR1 SGHTS, CDR2 YDEGEE. CDR3 length: 16 amino acids. V was cut by 0 bases and J by 7 bases, with 19 bases left in between. CDR3 in amino acids: CASSLGTSGPAGTQYF. The CDR3 nucleotides are TGTGCCAGCAGCTTGGGTACCAGCGGGCCCGCTGGGACCCAGTACTTC.

The chain carries TRBV6-6 and TRBJ2-1; the D is unclear. V gave up 5 bases and J gave up 7 bases, with 6 bases separating them. CDR1 and CDR2 (germline): MNHNY, SVGAGI (reference sequence). The CDR3 covers 11 residues. The CDR3 protein is CASSIKNEQFF. CDR3 sequence (DNA): TGTGCCAGCAGTATAAAGAATGAGCAGTTCTTC.

The rearrangement links TRBV2 to TRBJ2-6, with 9 bases identical to TRBD1. With V trimmed by 8 bases and J by 1 base, 6 bases remained unmatched. Looked up from germline, CDR1 is SNHLY and CDR2 is FYNNEI. The CDR3 length is 16 residues. The CDR3 here is CASDRGAGSGANVLTF. CDR3 coding DNA: TGTGCCAGCGACAGGGGGGCCGGGTCTGGGGCCAACGTCCTGACTTTC.

This rearrangement joins TRBV10-3 to TRBJ1-1; D gene unclear. CDR3 length equals 12 residues. V lost 2 bases to trimming and J lost 3 bases, with 4 bases between them. Germline V gene sequence: CDR1 ENHRY, CDR2 SYGVKD. CDR3 DNA: TGTGCCATCAGTGAGGGAGACACTGAAGCTTTCTTT. Its protein product is CAISEGDTEAFF.

The gene calls are TRBV2 and TRBJ2-1, with D perhaps matching TRBD1 or TRBD2 (5 bases each). The CDR3 has 11 residues. Between the trimmed V and J ends, which lost 6 bases and 10 bases, there was a span of 10 bases. Looked up from germline, CDR1 is SNHLY and CDR2 is FYNNEI. The CDR3 spells CASRTGTEQFF. CDR3 DNA sequence: TGTGCCAGCAGGACCGGGACGGAGCAGTTCTTC.

This chain uses TRBV10-3 with TRBJ2-7; D is unclear. In germline, CDR1 is ENHRY, CDR2 SYGVKD. Trimming cost V 1 base and J 4 bases, with 2 bases left between them. The CDR3 contains 11 residues. CDR3 sequence: CAISELYEQYF. For the CDR3, the DNA is TGTGCCATCAGTGAGTTGTACGAGCAGTACTTC.

This clone was observed a single time. J is TRBJ2-3 and V is TRBV7-2; D possibly corresponds to TRBD2 (5 bases). The germline V gene encodes CDR1 SGHTA and CDR2 FQGNSA. This CDR3 has 15 residues. Trimming took off 1 base at V and 7 bases at J, with 15 bases between the two ends. For the CDR3, the DNA is TGTGCCAGCAGCTTAGGATTAGCGCCTACCAATACGCAGTATTTT. It codes for CASSLGLAPTNTQYF.

The J gene is TRBJ1-6, the V gene TRBV5-4; D is perhaps TRBD1 (5 bases). Trimming removed 1 base from V and 0 bases from J, with 14 bases in between. Germline CDR1 SGHNT, CDR2 YYREEE (reference sequence). This CDR3 spans 18 amino acids. CDR3 in amino acids: CASSLRQGGSSYNSPLHF. The CDR3 coding sequence is TGTGCCAGCAGCTTGAGGCAGGGAGGGAGCTCCTATAATTCACCCCTCCACTTT. Full variable domain (outside the CDR3, taken from reference TRBV5-4 and TRBJ1-6): ETGVTQSPTHLIKTRGQQVTLRCSSQSGHNTVSWYQQALGQGPQFIFQYYREEENGRGNFPPRFSGLQFPNYSSELNVNALELDDSALYLCASSLRQGGSSYNSPLHFGNGTRLTVT.

The CDR3 region is CASSFTTKLTGLINEQYF. The DNA of the CDR3 is TGTGCCAGCAGCTTCACCACTAAACTTACAGGGCTTATCAACGAGCAGTACTTC. The genes are TRBV5-8 and TRBJ2-7, with a weak D call TRBD1 (6 bases). The CDR3 has 18 residues. Between the trimmed V and J ends, which lost 2 bases and 5 bases, there was a span of 26 bases. Germline CDR1 reads SGHTS; CDR2 reads YDEGEE.

In its sample, this clone was seen a few times. V and J are TRBV19 and TRBJ1-1, with D unclear. The germline gives CDR1 LNHDA, CDR2 SQIVND (reference sequence). Deletions cut 6 bases from V and 7 bases from J, with 9 bases between. The CDR3 has 11 amino acids. In DNA, the CDR3 is TGTGCCAGTAGCCTGAGAATTGAAGCTTTCTTT. It encodes CASSLRIEAFF.

The gene calls are TRBV7-8 and TRBJ1-3, with D perhaps matching TRBD1 (5 bases). The CDR3 runs 15 residues. CDR1 and CDR2 (germline): SGHVS, FQNEAQ. Between the trimmed V and J ends, which lost 1 base and 1 base, there was a span of 8 bases. The CDR3 loop reads CASSLVRGSGNTIYF. The CDR3 DNA reads TGTGCCAGCAGCTTAGTTAGGGGATCTGGAAACACCATATATTTT.

The gene calls are TRBV28 and TRBJ1-4; 7 bases map to TRBD1. There are 16 residues in the CDR3. Per the germline V gene, CDR1 is MDHEN and CDR2 is SYDVKM. Trimming at V came to 2 bases and at J to 6 bases, leaving 9 bases not matched to a gene. CDR3 in amino acids: CASSLMSGTVYEKLFF. CDR3 nucleotides: TGTGCCAGCAGTTTAATGTCGGGGACAGTTTATGAAAAACTGTTTTTT.